The 7 T cell receptor beta chains presented below share a single source sample, sequenced in a study of esophageal squamous cell carcinoma under preoperative chemotherapy. Noted time point: after preoperative PTX-NDP chemotherapy. One entry per CDR3 protein results from TCRdb running MiXCR on the PCR reads. The table includes approximately 20,000 distinct CDR3 sequences, more than 45% detected once. The specimen was obtained from a patient given preoperative chemotherapy. These receptors were taken from a human donor with esophageal squamous cell carcinoma. The donor label of this sample is uncertain.

V is TRBV7-2 and J is TRBJ2-1; 11 nucleotides align to TRBD2. Germline-derived CDR1 and CDR2 are SGHTA and FQGNSA. Trimming at V came to 5 bases and at J to 6 bases, leaving 12 bases not matched to a gene. This CDR3 is built from 17 residues. The CDR3 sequence is CASSARLAGSIANEQFF. The DNA of the CDR3 is TGTGCCAGCAGCGCACGACTAGCGGGATCGATAGCCAATGAGCAGTTCTTC.

This clonotype has a count of ten or more. This could be a read error, since a much larger clone is one nucleotide away. This chain connects TRBV24-1 to TRBJ2-1; 10 positions match TRBD2. The DNA matches TRBJ2-7 better at its end, which makes the J call doubtful. The CDR3 is 14 amino acids. CDR1 and CDR2 from the germline V gene are KGHDR and SFDVKD. The CDR3 spells CATSQSSGRNEQYF. Written as DNA, the CDR3 is TGTGCCACCAGTCAGTCTAGCGGGAGAAATGAGCAGTACTTC.

Remarks on this clonotype: The junction departs from germline at one end; a sequencing error may be responsible. This chain uses TRBV7-2 with TRBJ2-5; a weak D match, TRBD2 (7 bases). Germline loops: CDR1 SGHTA, CDR2 FQGNSA. This CDR3 region has 16 residues. CDR3 amino acids: CASGGREGGSQETQYF. The CDR3 DNA reads TGTGCCAGCGGGGGACGCGAGGGGGGGAGCCAAGAGACCCAGTATTTC. Together with reference TRBV7-2 and TRBJ2-5, the CDR3 gives the full variable domain: GAGVSQSPSNKVTEKGKDVELRCDPISGHTALYWYRQSLGQGLEFLIYFQGNSAPDKSGLPSDRFSAERTGGSVSTLTIQRTQQEDSAVYLCASGGREGGSQETQYFGPGTRLLVL.

This clonotype was recorded many times. The V call is TRBV4-3, the J call TRBJ2-5, with 10 bases lining up with TRBD2. There are 18 residues in the CDR3. Trimming cost V 0 bases and J 6 bases; bases outside gene matches: 13. In germline, CDR1 is LGHNA, CDR2 YSLEER. CDR3 DNA: TGCGCCAGCAGCCAAGAGTTGAGTAGCGGGAGGCCATTAAAGACCCAGTACTTC. Protein sequence: CASSQELSSGRPLKTQYF.

V gene TRBV7-9 combines with J gene TRBJ2-2, with D tentatively TRBD1 (6 bases). This CDR3 is 17 amino acids long. V was trimmed by 2 bases and J by 13 bases, leaving 26 bases between them. Germline CDR1 is SEHNR and CDR2 is FQNEAQ (reference sequence). CDR3 sequence (DNA): TGTGCCAGCAGCTTACCACTAAAGGCTGTAATCACAGGGACGCTGTTTTTT. It yields the protein CASSLPLKAVITGTLFF.

V and J are TRBV12-3 or TRBV12-4 and TRBJ2-2, with D possibly called TRBD1 or TRBD2 (6 bases each). The DNA matches TRBJ2-3 better at its end, which makes the J call doubtful. CDR3 length: 14 amino acids. The CDR3 sequence is CASSFGGDTGEQYF. The CDR3 DNA sequence: TGTGCCAGCAGTTTCGGAGGGGACACCGGTGAGCAGTATTTT.

This clonotype occurred many times. The V gene is TRBV12-3 or TRBV12-4, the J gene TRBJ2-1, with D perhaps TRBD2 (5 bases). Matching the DNA end better, TRBJ2-7 makes the J call doubtful. The CDR3 runs to 15 residues. CDR3 protein: CASSFSSPSNNEQYF. Written as DNA, the CDR3 is TGTGCCAGCAGTTTTTCTAGCCCTAGTAACAATGAGCAGTACTTC.